A selection of T cell receptor beta chains follows, all from one sample in a study of control samples from healthy donors and cancer patients. TCRdb keeps only in-frame clones here, not all; method: immunoSEQ multiplex PCR. The sample records roughly 120,000 clones, more than 80% being singletons. The sample taken for sequencing was blood. Source of these receptors: a man in his fifties or sixties in good health. The conserved cysteine and the conserved F or W are not part of the CDR3 here. Fields, in order: J gene, V gene, D gene, CDR3 protein. D genes are given only for firm matches.

TRBJ2-5,TRBV27,.,ASSSHSDVNKTQY
TRBJ2-2,TRBV30,TRBD1,AWSVNRGAGELF
TRBJ1-1,TRBV2,.,ASSEEGGRVNTEAF
TRBJ1-5,TRBV19,.,ASSITQGTQPQH
TRBJ2-1,TRBV11-2,.,ASSLGLHNGQF
TRBJ1-4,TRBV2,.,ASRGLENEKLF
TRBJ1-2,TRBV9,TRBD1,ASSALGQGTSGYT
TRBJ1-1,TRBV10-3,.,AIKRNTEAF
TRBJ2-4,TRBV18,.,ASSPMASSAKNIQY
TRBJ1-5,TRBV5-1,TRBD1,ASSLGTGGRLGNQPQH
TRBJ1-1,TRBV6-5,.,ASSTVQVRTEAF
TRBJ2-1,TRBV5-4,.,ASSLRGGRSEQF
TRBJ2-3,TRBV10-3,.,AISATGITDTQY
TRBJ1-2,TRBV7-2,.,ASSLGFGTQADGYT
TRBJ1-6,TRBV5-6,.,ASSLGLEGRNSPLH
TRBJ2-7,TRBV27,TRBD1,ASSLVGGDEQY
TRBJ1-1,TRBV11-2,TRBD1,ASSLGGTGGEGTEAF
TRBJ1-3,TRBV10-2,.,ASSESTGGNTIY
TRBJ1-5,TRBV6-2/TRBV6-3,.,ASSYWGSDSNQPQH
TRBJ2-7,TRBV30,.,AWSRSSYEQY
TRBJ2-5,TRBV7-2,.,ASSFTSSQETQY
TRBJ1-2,TRBV28,.,ASTPYSNYGYT
TRBJ1-1,TRBV6-6,.,ASIVNTEAF
TRBJ2-7,TRBV3-1/TRBV3-2,.,ASSQANYEQY
TRBJ2-3,TRBV15,.,ATIGGPGTDTQY
TRBJ2-3,TRBV11-2,.,ASSGLDGEGGTDTQY
TRBJ1-2,TRBV6-5,TRBD1,ASSPGQGTTGYT
TRBJ1-1,TRBV30,.,AWSRAGRRGEAF
TRBJ1-2,TRBV5-4,.,ASSTGTSSEGYT
TRBJ2-5,TRBV6-5,TRBD1,ASTETGAQETQY
TRBJ1-1,TRBV4-3,.,ASSQGTRVGTEAF
TRBJ1-5,TRBV7-2,.,ASSFGPYAGNQPQH
TRBJ1-2,TRBV11-2,.,ASSPFGQHYGYT
TRBJ1-2,TRBV2,.,ASSEVYRSSNYGYT
TRBJ2-7,TRBV7-2,TRBD2,ASSPGLAGGREQY
TRBJ1-6,TRBV11-2,.,ASSSRDLNSPLH
TRBJ1-2,TRBV25-1,.,ASSVGGDYGYT
TRBJ2-3,TRBV11-2,.,ASSLGGRAGSTDTQY
TRBJ2-5,TRBV15,.,ATSIRTEQETQY
TRBJ2-2,TRBV24-1,.,ATRVSANTGELF
TRBJ2-3,TRBV12-3/TRBV12-4,.,ASSLVAGGGY
TRBJ1-2,TRBV19,.,ASSKGGSSYGYT
TRBJ2-3,TRBV5-1,TRBD2,ASSLAGARTDTQY
TRBJ1-1,TRBV5-6,.,ASSLAPPGTEAF
TRBJ2-3,TRBV12-3/TRBV12-4,TRBD2,ASSTGLADTQY
TRBJ2-3,TRBV7-7,TRBD2,ASSPSGAPDTQY
TRBJ2-6,TRBV5-1,.,ASSLARMRSSGANVLT
TRBJ1-1,TRBV18,.,ASSAYILGNEAF
TRBJ1-2,TRBV5-4,.,ASSLQQSSGYT
TRBJ1-4,TRBV3-1/TRBV3-2,TRBD1,ASGTGNEKLF
TRBJ1-3,TRBV11-2,.,ASSPDRTASGNTIY
TRBJ1-2,TRBV12-3/TRBV12-4,.,ASRTVNYGYT
TRBJ1-2,TRBV12-3/TRBV12-4,.,ASSLGGVNGYT
TRBJ1-6,TRBV4-3,.,ASSQGPGSNSPLH
TRBJ1-4,TRBV6-1,.,ASSELDRPTNEKLF
TRBJ2-7,TRBV6-5,TRBD1,ASSHFRDRADEQY
TRBJ1-2,TRBV29-1,.,SVYSSVDYGYT
TRBJ1-4,TRBV23-1,TRBD1,ARQPGQGATNEKLF
TRBJ1-6,TRBV7-2,.,ASRSVHNSPLH
TRBJ2-5,TRBV24-1,.,ATSDWRSLAPQTQY